The 15 T cell receptor beta chains below all came from one sample that was sequenced in a study of identical twins. TCRdb re-called the 5' RACE reads with MiXCR, one entry per CDR3 protein. Here the sample spans hundreds of thousands of distinct CDR3 sequences, roughly 20% being singletons. Separately, the same data were catalogued under a study of T cells expressing NK-cell markers.

The sample comprised PBMCs. The receptors derive from a woman aged 18-29 years in good health.

The gene calls are TRBV7-2 and TRBJ2-7, with no clear D. CDR1 and CDR2 (germline): SGHTA, FQGNSA. Trimming removed 5 bases at V and 1 base at J, with 12 bases between. The CDR3 has 14 amino acids. CDR3 bases: TGTGCCAGCAGCCCGGCCGCTATTTCCTACGAGCAGTACTTC. This translates into CASSPAAISYEQYF.

This chain connects TRBV20-1 to TRBJ2-4, with TRBD1 matching 7 bases. This CDR3 has 13 residues. Germline CDR1 reads DFQATT; CDR2 reads SNEGSKA (reference sequence). The CDR3 spells CSRQGRAKNIQYF. CDR3 sequence (DNA): TGCAGCCGACAGGGTCGAGCCAAAAACATTCAGTACTTC.

The V gene is TRBV20-1, the J gene TRBJ2-5; 10 nucleotides match TRBD1. The J segment lost 7 bases and the V segment lost 6 bases, leaving 5 bases of the junction unmatched. The CDR3 consists of 12 residues. Germline V lookup: CDR1 DFQATT, CDR2 SNEGSKA (reference sequence). The CDR3 here is CSAGTGARTQYF. The DNA for the CDR3 is TGCAGTGCCGGGACAGGGGCCAGGACCCAGTACTTC.

The chain uses TRBV2 and TRBJ2-5; D not certain. CDR1 SNHLY and CDR2 FYNNEI come from the germline V gene. This CDR3 spans 15 amino acids. The V gene lost 7 bases and the J gene lost 5 bases, with 20 bases spanning the gap. The CDR3 spells CASTGFVRPGETQYF. CDR3 sequence (DNA): TGTGCCAGCACTGGGTTTGTCAGGCCTGGGGAGACCCAGTACTTC.

The rearrangement links TRBV7-3 to TRBJ2-1; D not certain. The V end lost 5 bases, the J end lost 7 bases, and 18 bases lay between the germline ends. This CDR3 is built from 15 residues. The germline V gene has CDR1 SGHTA and CDR2 FQGTGA. The CDR3 DNA reads as TGTGCCAGCAGCCCCAATCGGGCGGTGATAAATGAGCAGTTCTTC. Amino acid sequence: CASSPNRAVINEQFF. Drawing the rest from reference TRBV7-3 and TRBJ2-1, the complete variable domain is GAGVSQTPSNKVTEKGKYVELRCDPISGHTALYWYRQSLGQGPEFLIYFQGTGAADDSGLPNDRFFAVRPEGSVSTLKIQRTERGDSAVYLCASSPNRAVINEQFFGPGTRLTVL.

This chain connects TRBV29-1 to TRBJ2-7, with TRBD2 matching over 13 bases. V lost 6 bases to trimming and J lost 4 bases; unmatched junction nucleotides: 12. The CDR3 loop spans 16 amino acids. Germline loops: CDR1 SQVTM, CDR2 ANQGSEA. The CDR3 protein is CSVDRLAGGQPYEQYF. CDR3 bases: TGCAGCGTGGACCGACTAGCGGGAGGCCAACCTTACGAGCAGTACTTC.

This clonotype showed up just a few times. The chain combines TRBV13 with TRBJ1-2; weak D call: TRBD1 (5 bases). Germline CDR1 PRHDT, CDR2 FYEKMQ (reference sequence). V was shortened by 6 bases and J by 4 bases, with 18 bases between the two germline ends. The CDR3 is made up of 15 amino acids. DNA for the CDR3: TGTGCCAGCAGTCCGACAGCCCGGGGGGGCTATGGCTACACCTTC. Translation: CASSPTARGGYGYTF.

This sequence joins TRBV11-2 and TRBJ2-1, with D uncertain. CDR1 is SGHAT and CDR2 is FQNNGV in the germline V gene. CDR3 length: 14 residues. Trimming took 6 bases from V and 0 from J, leaving 9 bases between them. The CDR3 DNA sequence: TGTGCCAGCAGGACCTTACCCTCCTACAATGAGCAGTTCTTC. Protein product: CASRTLPSYNEQFF.

This rearrangement joins TRBV30 to TRBJ2-1; D is possibly TRBD2 (6 bases). Trimming shortened V by 2 bases and J by 4 bases, and 12 bases separated the two germline ends. Germline V gives CDR1 GTSNPN, CDR2 SVGIG (reference sequence). CDR3 size: 14 residues. CDR3 residues: CAWSTGLGYNEQFF. The CDR3 DNA follows: TGTGCCTGGAGTACGGGACTGGGATACAATGAGCAGTTCTTC.

The gene calls are TRBV12-3 or TRBV12-4 and TRBJ1-1, with TRBD1 as a possible D gene (5 bases). This CDR3 is built from 14 residues. V dropped 5 bases and J dropped 10 bases, with 20 bases sitting between them. DNA of the CDR3: TGTGCCAGCAGTACCGGGACGCCCGGGATGGGAGCTTTCTTT. The encoded protein is CASSTGTPGMGAFF.

This clonotype occurred a few times. This chain joins TRBV7-9 and TRBJ2-3; no clear D gene. Germline values: CDR1 SEHNR, CDR2 FQNEAQ (reference sequence). This CDR3 has 12 amino acids. The V gene lost 2 bases and the J gene lost 8 bases, with 8 bases spanning the gap. The CDR3 region has the DNA TGTGCCAGCAGCTTACAACGCACTACGCAGTATTTT. It codes for CASSLQRTTQYF. Combining the CDR3 with reference TRBV7-9 and TRBJ2-3 gives the whole variable domain DTGVSQNPRHKITKRGQNVTFRCDPISEHNRLYWYRQTLGQGPEFLTYFQNEAQLEKSRLLSDRFSAERPKGSFSTLEIQRTEQGDSAMYLCASSLQRTTQYFGPGTRLTVL.

The table lists this clonotype with a few counts. The chain carries TRBV19 and TRBJ1-1; D unclear. The CDR3 is 16 amino acids. Trimming stripped 7 bases from V and 12 bases from J, with 30 bases between. Germline CDR1 LNHDA, CDR2 SQIVND (reference sequence). CDR3 in DNA: TGTGCCAGTACCACGGATTACTCCTGGCGGTATATAGAAACTTTCTTT. It translates to CASTTDYSWRYIETFF.

This clonotype came up many times. This chain uses TRBV6-5 with TRBJ1-2; maybe TRBD1 (6 bases). Germline CDR1 and CDR2: MNHEY and SVGAGI. This CDR3 region has 13 residues. The V end lost 2 bases, the J end lost 7 bases, and 11 bases lay between the germline ends. This chain's CDR3 is CASSYNRASGYTF. DNA for the CDR3: TGTGCCAGCAGTTACAACAGGGCCAGTGGCTACACCTTC.

This rearrangement joins TRBV20-1 to TRBJ2-2; D call uncertain. The CDR3 runs 15 residues. Trimming pared 3 bases from V and 0 bases from J, leaving 11 bases between. Germline V gene data show CDR1 as DFQATT and CDR2 as SNEGSKA (reference sequence). CDR3 loop: CSASTGGTNTGELFF. CDR3 coding DNA: TGCAGTGCTAGCACCGGCGGAACGAACACCGGGGAGCTGTTTTTT.

V usage is TRBV5-6 and J usage is TRBJ1-1; no clear D gene. V was pared by 3 bases and J by 0 bases, with 12 bases between. The CDR3 has 15 residues. Germline CDR1 and CDR2: SGHDT and YYEEEE. The CDR3 here is CASSSNTLVNTEAFF. CDR3 sequence (DNA): TGTGCCAGCAGCTCCAACACACTGGTGAACACTGAAGCTTTCTTT.